In its sample, the clone carrying this TCR beta chain was seen once. V was pared by 7 bases and J by 8 bases, with 11 bases between. The length of the CDR3 is 12 residues. After extraction with the RNeasy kit, about 0.45 to 1 ug of the RNA was reverse transcribed using random hexamers. The authors amplified TCR beta CDR3 across 54 Vbeta and 13 Jbeta using immunoSEQ multiplex PCR. TCRdb processed the immunoSEQ multiplex PCR reads anew with MiXCR; each CDR3 protein has one entry. The table records more than 150,000 distinct CDR3 sequences, about 95% of them present only once. TCR beta sequences were obtained from blood CD8+ and CD4+ T cells. The multiple sclerosis controls were treatment-naive patients affected by stable or active relapsing-remitting disease. TEMRA cells were FACS-enriched, while CD8+ and CD4+ T cells were negatively isolated. This sample stems from a study of CD8 T cells in Susac syndrome.

The sequence was collected from a human donor with multiple sclerosis. The V gene is TRBV23-1, the J gene TRBJ2-2; D is unresolved. TRBV23-1 is an open reading frame, and its role is uncertain. Source material: CD8+ T cells from PBMCs. The CDR3 bases are TGCGCCAGCACCCGTTGTATGGGGGAGCTGTTTTTT. Residues: CASTRCMGELFF.